A selection of T cell receptor beta chains follows, all from one sample in a study of blood T cell repertoires in COVID-19. TCRdb keeps only in-frame clones here, not all; method: immunoSEQ multiplex PCR. The sample records 150,000 to 170,000 clones, approximately 80% being singletons. Sequencing used peripheral blood. Receptors were obtained from a woman between 55 and 75 years old with acute or convalescent COVID-19. Each CDR3 is given with its conserved first and last residue. The D gene is left open where the match is weak. Clone size is not always given. Where it is, it says once, few, many or a class for expanded clones.

TRBJ2-7,TRBV18,-,-,CASSPGQRVVSYEQYF,TGTGCCAGCTCACCCGGACAAAGGGTGGTCTCCTACGAGCAGTACTTC
TRBJ1-6,TRBV12-3/TRBV12-4,-,-,CASRRVKDSPLHF,TGTGCCAGCAGGAGGGTAAAGGATTCACCCCTCCACTTT
TRBJ2-5,TRBV7-9,TRBD2,-,CASSLGLAGVQETQYF,TGTGCCAGCAGCCTAGGACTAGCGGGGGTCCAAGAGACCCAGTACTTC
TRBJ1-3,TRBV3-1/TRBV3-2,-,-,CASSQAGGSGNTIYF,TGTGCCAGCAGCCAAGCCGGCGGGTCTGGAAACACCATATATTTT
TRBJ2-1,TRBV12-3/TRBV12-4,-,-,CASSLYSNEQFF,TGTGCCAGCAGTTTATATAGTAATGAGCAGTTCTTC
TRBJ1-1,TRBV2,TRBD1,-,CASSERSGGSRWNTEAFF,TGTGCCAGCAGTGAACGGTCAGGGGGGAGCCGTTGGAACACTGAAGCTTTCTTT
TRBJ2-3,TRBV6-5,TRBD1,-,CASSYSRRGRTDTQYF,TGTGCCAGCAGTTACTCGCGCAGGGGGCGGACAGATACGCAGTATTTT
TRBJ1-2,TRBV7-9,TRBD1,once,CASTSFLPGTGIGYTF,TGTGCCAGCACCAGCTTCCTTCCTGGGACAGGGATAGGCTACACCTTC
TRBJ2-1,TRBV10-3,TRBD2,-,CAISGVAGSSYNEQFF,TGTGCCATCAGTGGGGTAGCGGGGAGCTCCTACAATGAGCAGTTCTTC
TRBJ1-5,TRBV11-2,TRBD1,-,CASSLVGTGNQPQHF,TGTGCCAGCAGCTTAGTGGGGACAGGGAATCAGCCCCAGCATTTT
TRBJ2-1,TRBV18,-,once,CASSPQGGDNEQFF,TGTGCCAGCTCACCACAAGGCGGGGACAATGAGCAGTTCTTC
TRBJ1-4,TRBV3-1/TRBV3-2,TRBD1,-,CASSQAPGQGPEKLFF,TGTGCCAGCAGCCAGGCGCCGGGACAGGGACCTGAAAAACTGTTTTTT
TRBJ1-2,TRBV18,-,-,CASSPQKSENYGYTF,TGTGCCAGCTCACCCCAAAAGTCGGAGAACTATGGCTACACCTTC
TRBJ1-5,TRBV10-3,-,-,CAIKAEGGQPQHF,TGTGCCATCAAAGCGGAGGGAGGTCAGCCCCAGCATTTT
TRBJ2-6,TRBV30,-,-,CAWSVRRRARATTGANVLTF,TGTGCCTGGAGTGTACGTCGTCGGGCCAGGGCAACTACTGGGGCCAACGTCCTGACTTTC
TRBJ2-5,TRBV5-1,-,-,CASSLPAGLKTQYF,TGCGCCAGCAGCTTGCCGGCAGGGCTGAAGACCCAGTACTTC
TRBJ1-1,TRBV19,-,-,CASSIPGEYKAFF,TGTGCCAGTAGTATTCCCGGGGAATACAAAGCTTTCTTT
TRBJ1-2,TRBV5-1,-,-,CASSLGQGGGYTF,TGCGCCAGCAGCTTGGGCCAGGGAGGTGGCTACACCTTC
TRBJ1-2,TRBV9,TRBD1,-,CASSARDRPYGYTF,TGTGCCAGCAGCGCGAGGGACAGACCCTATGGCTACACCTTC
TRBJ1-2,TRBV30,-,-,CAWSVRGIPNYGYTF,TGTGCCTGGAGTGTACGAGGGATTCCTAACTATGGCTACACCTTC
TRBJ2-7,TRBV9,-,-,CASSVGSGLYYEQYF,TGTGCCAGCAGCGTAGGATCGGGATTATACTACGAGCAGTACTTC
TRBJ1-2,TRBV21-1,-,once,CASSKGQGSGYTF,TGTGCCAGCAGCAAAGGACAGGGCAGTGGCTACACCTTC
TRBJ2-7,TRBV5-4,TRBD1,-,CASSLGGTGTYEQYF,TGTGCCAGCAGCTTGGGGGGGACAGGGACCTACGAGCAGTACTTC
TRBJ1-5,TRBV10-3,-,-,CAISDGQHSNQPQHF,TGTGCCATCAGTGATGGACAGCATAGCAATCAGCCCCAGCATTTT
TRBJ1-2,TRBV7-9,-,few,CASSSRGGGAGYTF,TGTGCCAGCAGCTCCCGGGGTGGAGGGGCCGGCTACACCTTC
TRBJ1-2,TRBV7-3,-,-,CASSFDRDYGYTF,TGTGCCAGCAGCTTCGACAGAGACTATGGCTACACCTTC
TRBJ2-2,TRBV7-9,-,-,CASSLALATELFF,TGTGCCAGCAGCTTAGCACTAGCAACGGAGCTGTTTTTT
TRBJ1-2,TRBV18,TRBD1,-,CASSPGTGFSYGYTF,TGTGCCAGCTCACCAGGGACAGGGTTTAGCTATGGCTACACCTTC
TRBJ2-3,TRBV6-5,-,-,CASSYRGISSTDTQYF,TGTGCCAGCAGTTACAGGGGAATCTCTAGCACAGATACGCAGTATTTT
TRBJ2-7,TRBV28,TRBD1,-,CASSNSGTGWYEQYF,TGTGCCAGCAGCAATTCCGGGACAGGGTGGTACGAGCAGTACTTC
TRBJ1-3,TRBV19,-,-,CASNRFGGGPSGNTIYF,TGTGCCAGTAATCGGTTTGGCGGGGGTCCCTCTGGAAACACCATATATTTT
TRBJ1-1,TRBV6-5,-,-,CASRPTGGLNTEAFF,TGTGCCAGCAGACCGACGGGAGGATTGAACACTGAAGCTTTCTTT
TRBJ1-4,TRBV7-4,TRBD1,-,CASSLHRDRGRLNEKLFF,TGTGCCAGCAGCTTGCACCGGGACAGGGGGCGGTTAAATGAAAAACTGTTTTTT
TRBJ2-5,TRBV7-9,TRBD2,-,CASHSGVPETQYF,TGTGCCAGCCATAGCGGGGTCCCAGAGACCCAGTACTTC
TRBJ1-2,TRBV6-1,-,once,CASSEGGPYGYTF,TGTGCCAGCAGTGAAGGGGGGCCTTATGGCTACACCTTC
TRBJ1-6,TRBV6-6,-,-,CASSYPQGQNSPLHF,TGTGCCAGCAGTTACCCCCAGGGCCAGAATTCACCCCTCCACTTT
TRBJ2-6,TRBV4-1,-,-,CASSHRTVQNSGANVLTF,TGCGCCAGCAGCCATCGGACAGTTCAAAACTCTGGGGCCAACGTCCTGACTTTC
TRBJ1-1,TRBV19,TRBD1,-,CASSMGTGLMNTEAFF,TGTGCCAGTAGTATGGGGACAGGGCTGATGAACACTGAAGCTTTCTTT
TRBJ1-3,TRBV12-3/TRBV12-4,-,-,CASHLSLENTIYF,TGTGCCAGCCATCTTTCGTTAGAAAACACCATATATTTT
TRBJ1-4,TRBV3-1/TRBV3-2,-,-,CASATEERQKLFF,TGTGCCAGCGCGACAGAGGAGCGTCAAAAACTGTTTTTT
TRBJ1-2,TRBV28,-,-,CASSPTGSNYGYTF,TGTGCCAGCAGCCCCACAGGTTCTAACTATGGCTACACCTTC
TRBJ1-1,TRBV6-5,-,-,CASNLQGGNTEAFF,TGTGCCAGCAACTTGCAGGGTGGAAACACTGAAGCTTTCTTT
TRBJ1-2,TRBV4-1,TRBD1,-,CASSLGQGANYGYTF,TGCGCCAGCAGCCTAGGACAGGGAGCTAACTATGGCTACACCTTC
TRBJ1-2,TRBV5-1,-,-,CASSGGSGYGYTF,TGCGCCAGCAGCGGAGGCTCAGGATATGGCTACACCTTC
TRBJ2-7,TRBV27,-,few,CASSLGGYLGSYEQYF,TGTGCCAGCAGTTTAGGAGGGTATCTGGGATCCTACGAGCAGTACTTC